This TCR beta chain was found in a study of response to subunit inactivated influenza vaccine. This clonotype has ten or more counts. One entry per CDR3 protein results from TCRdb running MiXCR on the RT-PCR reads. The sample contains about 540,000 distinct CDR3 sequences, roughly 25% of which appear only once. The junction had 4 bases not matched to a gene; V was cut back by 4 bases and J by 4 bases. Germline V lookup: CDR1 SQVTM, CDR2 ANQGSEA. CDR3 length: 13 residues. Another study also made use of these data, one on T cells expressing NK-cell markers. From that paper: cDNA encoding TCR beta was synthesized via 5'RACE template switching incorporating UMIs.

The TCR comes from a man aged 50 to 60 who received an inactivated influenza vaccine. The starting material was CD4+ T cells sorted from PBMCs, obtained 12 days after vaccination. This chain uses TRBV29-1 with TRBJ1-1; 9 bases fit TRBD1. CDR3 coding DNA: TGCAGCGTTGGGACAGGGGTATCCACTGAAGCTTTCTTT. Its translation: CSVGTGVSTEAFF.